Each of the 6 T cell receptor beta chains below was sequenced from the same sample in a study of OX40 agonist ivuxolimab in advanced cancers. Assay: immunoSEQ multiplex PCR; the TCRdb copy retains only in-frame clones and omits some. Here the sample spans approximately 76,000 clones, roughly 85% being singletons. Specimen: CD4+ or CD8+ T cells sorted from blood, collected in a trial of the OX40 agonist ivuxolimab. These receptors all come from an adult with an advanced solid tumor such as melanoma, head and neck, liver or kidney cancer.

This chain uses TRBV4-3 with TRBJ2-5; 7 positions match TRBD2. J gave up 4 bases and V 1 base, and 6 bases lay outside the gene matches. Germline V gene sequence: CDR1 LGHNA, CDR2 YSLEER. This CDR3 is built from 15 residues. The CDR3 sequence is CASSQGLAGGETQYF. The CDR3 DNA sequence: TGCGCCAGCAGCCAAGGACTAGCTGGAGGAGAGACCCAGTACTTC.

This sequence joins TRBV5-6 and TRBJ1-5; no clear D. Germline V lookup: CDR1 SGHDT, CDR2 YYEEEE. This CDR3 spans 13 amino acids. V lost 0 bases and J lost 6, with 7 bases in between. The CDR3 region has the DNA TGTGCCAGCAGCTTGGACAAGGGTCAGCCCCAGCATTTT. Its translation: CASSLDKGQPQHF.

V and J are TRBV7-2 and TRBJ2-3, with unresolved D. CDR1 and CDR2 (germline): SGHTA, FQGNSA. This CDR3 has 15 residues. V lost 5 bases and J 1 base, leaving 13 bases between the germline ends. CDR3 nucleotides: TGTGCCAGCAGCCCCAGGCCCGGGCGCACAGATACGCAGTATTTT. It translates to CASSPRPGRTDTQYF.

Worth noting for this clone: The junction differs from germline at one of its ends, possibly a read error. The CDR3 reads CSATNSGSNLF. CDR3 DNA sequence: TGCAGTGCAACCAATAGCGGGTCTAATCTCTTC. The chain combines TRBV20-1 with TRBJ2-7; 7 bases are shared with TRBD2. The CDR3 spans 11 residues. Per the germline V gene, CDR1 is DFQATT and CDR2 is SNEGSKA (reference sequence).

On this clone itself: Given a much more abundant clone one base away, this may be a read error. In the same sample, other DNA sequences code for this CDR3. The chain combines TRBV6-5 with TRBJ1-2; D is uncertain. Between the trimmed V and J ends, which lost 2 bases and 2 bases, there was a span of 6 bases. This CDR3 contains 13 residues. In germline, CDR1 is MNHEY, CDR2 SVGAGI. The CDR3 bases are TGTGCCAGCAGTTACGGCAGAAACTATGGCTACACCTTC. Translating gives CASSYGRNYGYTF.

This clone was detected once. This chain uses TRBV7-9 with TRBJ1-2; possible D gene TRBD1, 5 bases. Between the trimmed V and J ends, which lost 5 bases and 6 bases, there was a span of 19 bases. This CDR3 has 15 amino acids. Germline values: CDR1 SEHNR, CDR2 FQNEAQ (reference sequence). CDR3 DNA sequence: TGTGCCAGCAGCGGTTCCGACAGCTCTTCTCATGGCTACACCTTC. Its translation is CASSGSDSSSHGYTF.